This T cell receptor (beta chain) was retrieved from a study of brain metastases from non-small cell lung cancer. Findings and caveats of the study: T-cell infiltration was lower in brain metastases than primaries (P < 0.001). In nearly 65% of brain metastases, T-cell clones were expanded compared with matched primary tumors.

Note on this clone: Antigen: not known.

This CDR3 has 13 residues. Trimming took 5 bases from V and 4 from J, leaving 9 bases between them. Germline CDR1 MNHEY, CDR2 SVGEGT. Profiled with immunoSEQ multiplex PCR; TCRdb holds only in-frame clones, not every one. The profile shows roughly 2,200 clones, around 81% of them singletons. The sequence was obtained from a donor older than 35 with non-small cell lung cancer. The chain combines TRBV6-2 or TRBV6-3 with TRBJ1-3; D gene unclear. Sample: primary lung tumor tissue. CDR3 sequence (DNA): TGTGCCAGCAGTCCGGACGGGGGAAACACCATATATTTT. This encodes CASSPDGGNTIYF.